One T cell receptor (beta chain) is described in this entry. Its antigen target is currently unknown. The sample holds no much larger clone one base away, and base qualities are not on file. TCRbeta CDR3 regions were amplified from genomic DNA by means of the immunoSEQ Assay, a bias-controlled multiplex PCR. As for the original processing: The number of nucleated cells in each sample was estimated by amplification of reference gene primers within the assay. To quantify the absolute abundance of each unique TCRbeta CDR3 rearrangement, sequence reads were collapsed and filtered. For each sample, productive Simpson clonality was calculated as the square root of Simpson's diversity index across productive rearrangements. TCRdb re-hosts the immuneACCESS table, in-frame sequences only. Its copies lack some clones; in the studies checked, an unresolved V gene accounts for under half of them, and the cause for the rest is not known. The DNA gave D and trimming, while V, J and clone size come from that table. Here the sample has around 160,000 clones; approximately 87% occur a single time. 10% of the sample belongs to the ten largest clones.

This entry is derived from a study of blood T cell repertoires in COVID-19 (dated by TCRdb to 2018 to 2021). The study in broad terms: Samples from collaborators originated in the United States, Italy and Spain and spanned both the acute and convalescent phases of COVID-19. Sample metadata almost always included a de-identified subject ID, COVID-19 status, age in years and sex. The repertoires were released in a freely available public database meant as a resource for research on the immune response to SARS-CoV-2. Deeply sampled blood TCRbeta repertoires from subjects exposed to, actively infected with, or recovered from COVID-19 were included in the dataset. The prospective study material was composed of cDNA or gDNA derived from T cells, B-cell-depleted T cells, or PBMCs. Where available, HLA class I and class II types were taken from metadata supplied by the sample provider and were not determined by assay-based typing. Samples were obtained from the ongoing ImmuneRACE study (first 160 participants) and from 1,254 subjects provided by 6 global collaborators.

The paper's findings and limits, for the study overall: The amount of clinical and demographic metadata varied by source and participant and was provided uncurated.

There are 18 amino acids in the CDR3, from cysteine to phenylalanine inclusive. The read is trimmed to its CDR3 DNA, 54 bases read in frame from base 1. Looking up the germline V gene yields CDR1 SGHVT and CDR2 SQSDAQ. V ends up 2 bases short and J 7 bases short, with an unmatched junction base count of 17. One collaborating source in Seattle enrolled patients during active infection and followed them longitudinally through the course of disease. Whole blood was collected in K2EDTA tubes by collaborating institutions according to the institutions' own protocols. For TCRbeta analysis, collaborators shipped samples in one of three forms: frozen whole blood, isolated PBMCs, or DNA extracted from either of those sample types.

Material: peripheral blood. This chain joins TRBV7-4 to TRBJ1-5; 7 bases in the junction line up with TRBD1. The source is a woman aged 70-85 years with COVID-19, enrolled during active disease. The base sequence is TGTGCCAGCAGCTTATGCCCGACCATCCAGGGGGGCGCCCAGCCCCAGCATTTT. This translates into CASSLCPTIQGGAQPQHF.